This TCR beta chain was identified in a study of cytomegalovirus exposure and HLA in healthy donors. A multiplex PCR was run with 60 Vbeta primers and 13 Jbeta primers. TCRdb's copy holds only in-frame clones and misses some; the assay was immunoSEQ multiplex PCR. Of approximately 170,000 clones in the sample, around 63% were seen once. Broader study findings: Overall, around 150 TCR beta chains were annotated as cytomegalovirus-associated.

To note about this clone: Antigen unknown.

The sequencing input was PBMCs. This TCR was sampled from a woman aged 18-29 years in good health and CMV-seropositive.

The CDR3 sequence is CATSNSRLGAYEQYF. CDR3 DNA: TGTGCCACCAGCAACTCCCGCTTGGGAGCCTACGAGCAGTACTTC. The chain recombines TRBV15 with TRBJ2-7; TRBD2 is a possible D gene (5 bases). Germline V gives CDR1 LNHNV, CDR2 YYDKDF (reference sequence). Trimming cost V 4 bases and J 2 bases, with 15 bases left between them. The CDR3 runs to 15 residues. Full variable domain (outside the CDR3, taken from reference TRBV15 and TRBJ2-7): DAMVIQNPRYQVTQFGKPVTLSCSQTLNHNVMYWYQQKSSQAPKLLFHYYDKDFNNEADTPDNFQSRRPNTSFCFLDIRSPGLGDTAMYLCATSNSRLGAYEQYFGPGTRLTVT.